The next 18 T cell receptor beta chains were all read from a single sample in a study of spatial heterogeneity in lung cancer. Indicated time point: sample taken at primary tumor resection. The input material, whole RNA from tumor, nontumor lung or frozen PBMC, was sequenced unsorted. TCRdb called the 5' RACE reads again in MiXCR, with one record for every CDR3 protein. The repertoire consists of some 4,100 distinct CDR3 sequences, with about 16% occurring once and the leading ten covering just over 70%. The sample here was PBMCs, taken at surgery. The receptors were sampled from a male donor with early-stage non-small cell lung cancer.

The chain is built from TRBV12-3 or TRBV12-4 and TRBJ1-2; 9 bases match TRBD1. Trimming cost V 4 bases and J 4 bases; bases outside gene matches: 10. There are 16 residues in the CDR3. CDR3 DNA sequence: TGTGCCAGCAGTTCGTCGGTACAGGGGGCTGGCTATGGCTACACCTTC. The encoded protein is CASSSSVQGAGYGYTF.

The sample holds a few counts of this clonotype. CDR3 protein: CASSPGGSEQYF. CDR3 nucleotide sequence: TGTGCCAGCTCACCCGGGGGTAGCGAGCAGTACTTC. J is TRBJ2-7 and V is TRBV18, with D possibly matching TRBD2 (6 bases). The V end was cut by 3 bases, the J end by 6 bases, with 9 bases between. The germline CDR1 and CDR2 sequences are KGHSH and LQKENI. The CDR3 spans 12 residues.

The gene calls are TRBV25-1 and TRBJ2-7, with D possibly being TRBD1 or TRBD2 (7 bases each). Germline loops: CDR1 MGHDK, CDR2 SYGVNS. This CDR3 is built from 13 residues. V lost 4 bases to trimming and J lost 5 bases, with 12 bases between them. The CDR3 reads CASSGRGGDEQYF. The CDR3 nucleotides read TGTGCCAGCAGTGGCAGGGGGGGCGACGAGCAGTACTTC.

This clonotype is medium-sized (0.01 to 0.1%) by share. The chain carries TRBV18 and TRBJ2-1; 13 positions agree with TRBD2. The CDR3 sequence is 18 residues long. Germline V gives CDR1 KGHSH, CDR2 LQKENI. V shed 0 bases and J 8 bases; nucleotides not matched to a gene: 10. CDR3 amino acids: CASSPPRLAGGGWYEQFF. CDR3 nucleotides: TGTGCCAGCTCACCACCGCGACTAGCGGGAGGAGGTTGGTATGAGCAGTTCTTC. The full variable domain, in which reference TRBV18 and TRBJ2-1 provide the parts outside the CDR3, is NAGVMQNPRHLVRRRGQEARLRCSPMKGHSHVYWYRQLPEEGLKFMVYLQKENIIDESGMPKERFSAEFPKEGPSILRIQQVVRGDSAAYFCASSPPRLAGGGWYEQFFGPGTRLTVL.

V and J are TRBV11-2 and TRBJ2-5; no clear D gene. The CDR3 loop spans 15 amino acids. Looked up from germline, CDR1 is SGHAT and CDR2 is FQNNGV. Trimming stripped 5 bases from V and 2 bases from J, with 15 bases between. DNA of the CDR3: TGTGCCAGCAGCCTGGGATTCAACTTACAAGAGACCCAGTACTTC. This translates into CASSLGFNLQETQYF.

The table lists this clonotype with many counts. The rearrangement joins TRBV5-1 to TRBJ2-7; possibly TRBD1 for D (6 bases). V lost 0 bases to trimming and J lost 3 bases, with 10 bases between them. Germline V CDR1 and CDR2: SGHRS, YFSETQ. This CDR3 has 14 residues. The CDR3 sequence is CASSLGLQGYEQYF. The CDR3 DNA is TGCGCCAGCAGCTTGGGATTACAGGGCTACGAGCAGTACTTC.

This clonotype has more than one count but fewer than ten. The DNA for the CDR3 is TGTGCCAGCAGCAAACAGGGCAGCGAGCAGTACTTC. Its translation: CASSKQGSEQYF. The rearrangement links TRBV21-1 to TRBJ2-7; TRBD1 is taken as the D call from the table, unchecked against the DNA. TRBV21-1 counts as a pseudogene. There are 12 residues in the CDR3.

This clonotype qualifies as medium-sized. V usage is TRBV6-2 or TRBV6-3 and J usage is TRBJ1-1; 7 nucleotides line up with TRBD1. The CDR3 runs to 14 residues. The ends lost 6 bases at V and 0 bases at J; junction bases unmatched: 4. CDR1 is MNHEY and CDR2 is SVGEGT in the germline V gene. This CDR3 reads CASRTDRVNTEAFF. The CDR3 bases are TGTGCCAGCAGAACCGACAGGGTGAACACTGAAGCTTTCTTT.

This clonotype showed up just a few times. The CDR3 protein is CASSSPSGSYEQYF. CDR3 nucleotide sequence: TGCGCCAGCAGCTCGCCTAGCGGCTCCTACGAGCAGTACTTC. The rearrangement joins TRBV5-1 to TRBJ2-7; 7 bases fit TRBD2. V lost 3 bases and J lost 0; bases outside the gene matches: 3. CDR3 length equals 14 residues. CDR1 is SGHRS, CDR2 YFSETQ, per germline.

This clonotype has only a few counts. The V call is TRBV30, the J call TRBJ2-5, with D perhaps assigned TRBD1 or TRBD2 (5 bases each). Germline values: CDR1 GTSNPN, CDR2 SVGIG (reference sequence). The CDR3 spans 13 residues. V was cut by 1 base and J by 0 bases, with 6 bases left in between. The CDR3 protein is CAWSGDHQETQYF. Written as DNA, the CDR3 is TGTGCCTGGAGTGGGGACCACCAAGAGACCCAGTACTTC.

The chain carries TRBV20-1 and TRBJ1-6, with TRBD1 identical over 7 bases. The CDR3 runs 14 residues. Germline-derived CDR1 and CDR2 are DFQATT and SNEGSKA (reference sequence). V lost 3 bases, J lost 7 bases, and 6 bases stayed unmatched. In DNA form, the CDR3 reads TGCAGTGCTAGGTCCGGGACAGTAAATTCACCCCTCCACTTT. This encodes CSARSGTVNSPLHF.

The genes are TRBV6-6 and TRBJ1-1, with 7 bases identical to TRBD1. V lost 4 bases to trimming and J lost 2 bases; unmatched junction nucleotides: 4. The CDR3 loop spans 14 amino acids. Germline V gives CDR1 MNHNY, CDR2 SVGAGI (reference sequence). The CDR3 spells CASSLTGINTEAFF. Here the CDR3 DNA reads TGTGCCAGCAGTTTGACAGGGATAAACACTGAAGCTTTCTTT.

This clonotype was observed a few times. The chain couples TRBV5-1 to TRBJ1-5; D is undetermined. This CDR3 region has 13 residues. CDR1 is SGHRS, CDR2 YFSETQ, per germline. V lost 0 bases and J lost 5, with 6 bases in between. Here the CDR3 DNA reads TGCGCCAGCAGCTTGGTTGGGGATCAGCCCCAGCATTTT. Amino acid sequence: CASSLVGDQPQHF. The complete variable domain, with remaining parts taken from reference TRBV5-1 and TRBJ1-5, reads KAGVTQTPRYLIKTRGQQVTLSCSPISGHRSVSWYQQTPGQGLQFLFEYFSETQRNKGNFPGRFSGRQFSNSRSEMNVSTLELGDSALYLCASSLVGDQPQHFGDGTRLSIL.

CDR3 in DNA: TGTGCCAGCAGCAGGGGTAGCTCCTACAATGAGCAGTTCTTC. Protein: CASSRGSSYNEQFF. The chain couples TRBV3-1 to TRBJ2-1; D perhaps matches TRBD1 (5 bases). Trimming stripped 5 bases from V and 0 bases from J, with 8 bases between. Germline V CDR1 and CDR2: LGHDT, YNNKEL (reference sequence). The CDR3 extends over 14 amino acids.

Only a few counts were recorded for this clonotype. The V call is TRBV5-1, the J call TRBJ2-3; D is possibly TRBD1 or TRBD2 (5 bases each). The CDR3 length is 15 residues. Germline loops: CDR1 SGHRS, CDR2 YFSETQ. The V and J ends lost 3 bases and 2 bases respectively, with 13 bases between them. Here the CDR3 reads CASSSGGGTTDTQYF. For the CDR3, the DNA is TGCGCCAGCAGCTCTGGTGGGGGAACCACAGATACGCAGTATTTT.

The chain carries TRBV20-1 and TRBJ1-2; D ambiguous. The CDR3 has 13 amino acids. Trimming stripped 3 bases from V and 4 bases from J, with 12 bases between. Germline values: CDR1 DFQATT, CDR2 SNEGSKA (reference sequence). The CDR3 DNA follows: TGCAGTGCTAGTGGCGGCCTTGTCTATGGCTACACCTTC. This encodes CSASGGLVYGYTF.

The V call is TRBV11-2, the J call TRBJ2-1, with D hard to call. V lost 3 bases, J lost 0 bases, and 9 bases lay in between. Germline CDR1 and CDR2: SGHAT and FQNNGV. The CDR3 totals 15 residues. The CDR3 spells CASSFEVFSYNEQFF. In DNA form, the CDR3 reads TGTGCCAGCAGCTTTGAGGTTTTCTCCTACAATGAGCAGTTCTTC.

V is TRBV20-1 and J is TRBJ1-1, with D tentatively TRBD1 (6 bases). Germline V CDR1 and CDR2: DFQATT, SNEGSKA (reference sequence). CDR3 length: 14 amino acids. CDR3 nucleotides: TGCAGCCGCGTCGGGGGGCTCCTGAACACTGAAGCTTTCTTT. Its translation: CSRVGGLLNTEAFF.